The table lists the clone carrying this TCR beta chain with a count of one. Its cognate antigen is unknown. The CDR3 spans 14 residues. Losses at the gene ends were 6 bases for V and 1 base for J; bases not matched to a gene: 5. Germline V gene sequence: CDR1 MNHEY, CDR2 SVGAGI. Thawed PBMCs were FACS-sorted into unstimulated CD4+CD25+CD127- regulatory T cells, CD4+CD25- non-regulatory cells, CD4 and CD8 cells. The source of the sample is a study of Tregs in tolerant kidney transplant recipients. Broader study findings: Biological reproducibility was not directly addressed, but technical replication error appeared minimal. Tregs expanded with activated donor B cells seemed most donor-specific. Findings come from small patient numbers and require larger validation.

The repertoire was sequenced with immunoSEQ multiplex PCR; TCRdb's copy has only in-frame clones and lacks some. Among roughly 250,000 clones listed, about 80% were seen once. The clonotype comes from a human donor in good health. The chain joins TRBV6-5 to TRBJ2-7, with 8 positions matching TRBD2. Sequenced input: CD4+ T cells from blood. CDR3: CASRGLGGSYEQYF. The CDR3 coding sequence is TGTGCCAGCAGGGGACTAGGGGGATCCTACGAGCAGTACTTC.